Listed here is a single T cell receptor beta chain. This entry comes from a study of blood T cells in healthy people across ages. Together with a sample-barcoded 5' primer, a J-beta primer mix was included in a second PCR lasting roughly 6 to 12 cycles. TCRdb re-called the 5' RACE reads with MiXCR, one entry per CDR3 protein. Among 760,000 or so distinct CDR3 sequences listed, 25% were seen once. This same sample was also part of a study on T cells of mothers and their children.

The receptor was isolated from a boy younger than 18 in good health. The source material was blood.

The CDR3: CASSFRGGGYWEQYF. CDR3 bases: TGTGCCAGCAGTTTTAGGGGGGGCGGGTACTGGGAGCAGTACTTC. V is TRBV12-3 or TRBV12-4 and J is TRBJ2-7; TRBD2 might be the D (7 bases). V lost 3 bases to trimming and J lost 7 bases, with 19 bases between them. The length of the CDR3 is 15 residues.